This TCR beta chain was identified in a study of T cell clonality in common variable immunodeficiency. The CDR3 sequence is 15 residues long. The V end lost 1 base, the J end lost 2 bases, and 12 bases lay between the germline ends. The V gene's germline CDR1 is LGHDT and CDR2 YNNKEL (reference sequence). The table lists this clone with many counts. The read is 3 residues too short to cover the CDR3 end, so that end is filled in from the germline J gene. The method was immunoSEQ multiplex PCR; TCRdb's version includes in-frame clones alone and lacks a portion of them. There are under 50,000 clones in the sample, none observed a single time.

V and J are TRBV3-1 (or the pseudogene TRBV3-2) and TRBJ2-7; D may be TRBD1 (6 bases). The sequence was collected from a person between 18 and 75 years old in good health. The sample comprised peripheral blood mononuclear cells. This chain's CDR3 is CASSQGPTGTYEQYF. Incomplete CDR3 DNA: TGTGCCAGCAGCCAAGGCCCCACAGGGACCTACGAG.